What follows is one T cell receptor beta chain and its context. This sample is part of a study of STAT5B mutations in CD4+ large granular lymphocyte leukemia. The overall study: Among healthy controls, a particular HLA allele went with more CDR3 'QG' motifs.

Per the germline V gene, CDR1 is SGHNT and CDR2 is YENEEA. This CDR3 contains 17 residues. Trimming pared 2 bases from V and 1 base from J, leaving 14 bases between. Produced via immunoSEQ multiplex PCR; TCRdb's table is partial and in-frame only. The data show 40,000 to 45,000 clones, approximately 80% seen once. This chain connects TRBV11-3 to TRBJ2-2; the D gene could be TRBD1 or TRBD2 (5 bases each). The origin of this receptor is a human donor in good health. The sample taken for sequencing was CD4+ T cells from blood buffy coats. CDR3: CASSLSWDGLNTGELFF. The CDR3 nucleotides read TGTGCCAGCAGCTTATCCTGGGACGGCTTGAACACCGGGGAGCTGTTTTTT.